The rows below give T cell receptor beta chains drawn from one sample of a study of blood T cells in healthy people across ages. TCRdb re-analysed the 5' RACE reads in MiXCR, keeping a single row per CDR3 protein. This sample has about 1.4 million distinct CDR3 sequences, with roughly 59% found just once. The specimen was blood. These receptors were obtained from a man younger than 30 in good health. The CDR3 runs from the conserved cysteine through the conserved F or W. A D gene is named only where the DNA matches it firmly. Clone size is not always given. Where it is, it says once, few, many or a class for expanded clones.

cdr3_length	v_call	clone_size	d_call	j_call	cdr3_nt	cdr3_aa
13	TRBV10-3	-	-	TRBJ1-2	TGTGCCACCCGCCTTGAACAGAACTATGGCTACACCTTC	CATRLEQNYGYTF
13	TRBV29-1	-	TRBD1	TRBJ1-1	TGCAGCGTCGTACCCGTCGGGACAGGGGAAGCTTTCTTT	CSVVPVGTGEAFF
16	TRBV6-6	-	-	TRBJ2-5	TGTGCCAGCAGTCCTGGGACATTTAATCCCCCAGAGACCCAGTACTTC	CASSPGTFNPPETQYF
16	TRBV7-2	-	TRBD1	TRBJ1-6	TGTGCCAGCAGCTCACGAGGACAGGGGGTGAATTCACCCCTCCACTTT	CASSSRGQGVNSPLHF
14	TRBV7-2	-	-	TRBJ2-1	TGTGCCAGCAGCCCCAGCTTAGTTGACAATGAGCAGTTCTTC	CASSPSLVDNEQFF
14	TRBV6-5	once	TRBD2	TRBJ2-5	TGTGCCAGCAGAACGGGACTAGCGGAAGAGACCCAGTACTTC	CASRTGLAEETQYF
13	TRBV20-1	-	TRBD1	TRBJ1-1	TGCAGTGCTATACCGGGACAGGGCTTCGAAGCTTTCTTT	CSAIPGQGFEAFF
16	TRBV4-2	-	TRBD1	TRBJ2-7	TGTGCCAGCAGCCACCATACAGGGGATAGTTGGTACGAGCAGTACTTC	CASSHHTGDSWYEQYF
12	TRBV6-2/TRBV6-3	-	-	TRBJ2-7	TGTGCCAGCATCCGGGGAGACTACGAGCAGTACTTC	CASIRGDYEQYF
12	TRBV12-3/TRBV12-4	-	-	TRBJ2-5	TGTGCCAGCACCGAGGTGGGGAATGAGCAGTACTTC	CASTEVGNEQYF
17	TRBV21-1	once	-	TRBJ2-4	TGTGCCAGCAGCAAAGCATCGGCAGGAGTAGCCAAAAACATTCAGTACTTC	CASSKASAGVAKNIQYF
15	TRBV12-5	-	TRBD2	TRBJ2-7	TGTGCTAGTGTTTCGGCGGGAGCCCCATACAATGAGCAGTACTTC	CASVSAGAPYNEQYF
15	TRBV5-1	few	-	TRBJ2-7	TGCGCCAGCAGCTTCCGAACGGGAAACTCCTACGAGCAGTACTTC	CASSFRTGNSYEQYF
16	TRBV27	few	TRBD2	TRBJ2-7	TGTGCCAGCAGTTTATCATCTAGCGGGAGCTCCTACGAGCAGTACTTC	CASSLSSSGSSYEQYF
14	TRBV14	-	-	TRBJ1-6	TGTGCCAGCAGCCGAAGCCCTTACGGGTCACCCCTCCACTTT	CASSRSPYGSPLHF
17	TRBV5-1	-	TRBD2	TRBJ2-1	TGCGCCAGCAGCACTTGGACTAGCGGGAGCCCATACAATGAGCAGTTCTTC	CASSTWTSGSPYNEQFF
15	TRBV5-1	many	-	TRBJ2-1	TGTGCCAGCAGTTTAGGGCAGGGTGTTTACAATGAGCAGTTCTTC	CASSLGQGVYNEQFF
17	TRBV4-3	-	-	TRBJ2-1	TGCGCCAGCAGCCAAGCATTTGGTGGGTCTAACATGGGGGAGCAGTTCTTC	CASSQAFGGSNMGEQFF
15	TRBV6-1	-	TRBD1	TRBJ2-5	TGTGCCGGCAGCTACTTGGACAGGGACGGGGAGACCCAGTACTTC	CAGSYLDRDGETQYF
16	TRBV7-2	few	-	TRBJ2-5	TGTGCCAGCAGCTTCGATGGACTGGCAACGCAAGAGACCCAGTACTTC	CASSFDGLATQETQYF
16	TRBV20-1	-	TRBD2	TRBJ2-7	TGCAGTGCTAGAGGAAGGAGACTAGCGGTTAACAATGAGCAGTACTTC	CSARGRRLAVNNEQYF
11	TRBV10-3	-	-	TRBJ2-7	TGTGCCATCAGTTATGCCTACGAGCAGTACTTC	CAISYAYEQYF
15	TRBV29-1	many	TRBD1	TRBJ2-5	TGCAGCGTTGATTCAGGGACAGGGTACCAAGAGACCCAGTACTTC	CSVDSGTGYQETQYF
19	TRBV20-1	few	-	TRBJ2-3	TGCAGTGCTAGGACGGTTCTGTCAATAGTCGCACTTCCCACAGATACGCAGTATTTT	CSARTVLSIVALPTDTQYF
16	TRBV6-5	-	TRBD1	TRBJ2-3	TGTGCCAGCAGTTCTTACAGGGGGAAAGATGCAGATACGCAGTATTTT	CASSSYRGKDADTQYF
14	TRBV29-1	-	TRBD1	TRBJ1-2	TGCAGCGTTGAAGGGGGGACAGGGAACTATGGCTACACCTTC	CSVEGGTGNYGYTF
11	TRBV5-1	-	-	TRBJ2-7	TGCGCCAGCAGCATGGGTTACGAGCAGTACTTC	CASSMGYEQYF
14	TRBV29-1	-	-	TRBJ2-5	TGCAGCGTTGAAAAGGCGGGCCGACAAGAGACCCAGTACTTC	CSVEKAGRQETQYF
12	TRBV29-1	few	-	TRBJ2-1	TGCAGCGTTGAAAGCCGGTACAATGAGCAGTTCTTC	CSVESRYNEQFF
16	TRBV24-1	few	TRBD1	TRBJ1-5	TGTGCCACCAGTGGCCAGGGGGCCAGTCATTATCAGCCCCAGCATTTT	CATSGQGASHYQPQHF
14	TRBV12-3/TRBV12-4	few	TRBD1	TRBJ2-3	TGTGCCAGCAGTAAGGGACAGGGACCAGATACGCAGTATTTT	CASSKGQGPDTQYF
15	TRBV12-5	-	TRBD2	TRBJ2-1	TGTGCTAGTGGTTTGGGAGCGGGATTGTACAATGAGCAGTTCTTC	CASGLGAGLYNEQFF
15	TRBV29-1	few	TRBD1	TRBJ2-4	TGCAGCGTTGAAGTGGGTCACAGGGGGGTAGACATTCAGTACTTC	CSVEVGHRGVDIQYF
15	TRBV3-1	-	-	TRBJ1-6	TGTGCCAGCAGCCCCACCGACAGAACCAATTCACCCCTCCACTTT	CASSPTDRTNSPLHF
12	TRBV28	many	-	TRBJ2-3	TGTGCCAGCAGCTTGGGCCTGGATACGCAGTATTTT	CASSLGLDTQYF
15	TRBV10-1	-	-	TRBJ2-5	TGCGCCAGCAGTGCGGGTGTGCAGGGTGAAGAGACCCAGTACTTC	CASSAGVQGEETQYF
13	TRBV5-1	-	-	TRBJ1-1	TGCGCCAGCAGATGGGAGAGGAACACTGAAGCTTTCTTT	CASRWERNTEAFF
18	TRBV12-3/TRBV12-4	-	-	TRBJ2-1	TGTGCCAGCAGTTTATTGAGGGGGGGGTCGCTGTCCTACAATGAGCAGTTCTTC	CASSLLRGGSLSYNEQFF
20	TRBV11-1	-	TRBD1	TRBJ1-6	TGTGCCAGCAGCTTAATGCCGACAGGGCCTTACAGCTCCTATAATTCACCCCTCCACTTT	CASSLMPTGPYSSYNSPLHF
16	TRBV12-5	-	-	TRBJ1-6	TGTGCTAGTACGAGTCTTAGGAGACAGGATAATTCACCCCTCCACTTT	CASTSLRRQDNSPLHF
13	TRBV10-2	few	-	TRBJ2-7	TGCGCCAGCAGTGGGGACGTAGCCTACGAGCAGTACTTC	CASSGDVAYEQYF
15	TRBV4-1	-	-	TRBJ1-2	TGCGCCAGCACCGAACTAGGGGAGGCGGACTATGGCTACACCTTC	CASTELGEADYGYTF
14	TRBV4-1	-	-	TRBJ2-1	TGCGCCAGCAGCCCCTTGGGCGGAGGGGAGACCCAGTTCTTC	CASSPLGGGETQFF